This record concerns one T cell receptor beta chain sequence. The specificity of this receptor is unknown. No base quality values were provided; no much bigger clone lies one nucleotide off. The data were obtained in a study of blood T cell repertoires in COVID-19 (dated by TCRdb to 2018 to 2020). Broadly, across the study: Samples from collaborators originated in the United States, Italy and Spain and spanned both the acute and convalescent phases of COVID-19. The prospective study material was composed of cDNA or gDNA derived from T cells, B-cell-depleted T cells, or PBMCs. Deeply sampled blood TCRbeta repertoires from subjects exposed to, actively infected with, or recovered from COVID-19 were included in the dataset. The repertoires were made available in a free public database intended to serve as a resource for research on the immune response to SARS-CoV-2. Samples were obtained from the ongoing ImmuneRACE study (first 160 participants) and from over a thousand subjects provided by 6 global collaborators. Sample metadata almost always included a de-identified subject ID, COVID-19 status, age in years and sex. Where available, HLA class I and class II types were taken from metadata supplied by the sample provider and were not determined by assay-based typing.

Overall results and qualifications from the work: Clinical and demographic metadata were provided uncurated, with the amount varying by source and participant.

The CDR3 runs 13 amino acids, cysteine and phenylalanine included. The DNA shown is the 39-base CDR3, in frame from base 1. In the germline V gene (reference sequence), CDR1 corresponds to MNHNY and CDR2 to SVGAGI. Cut back by 8 bases and 5 bases, the V and J ends lie 12 bases apart. Whole blood was collected in K2EDTA tubes by collaborating institutions according to the institutions' own protocols. For TCRbeta analysis, collaborators shipped samples as frozen whole blood, isolated PBMCs, or DNA extracted from either of those sample types. The immunoSEQ Assay, a bias-controlled multiplex PCR, was used to amplify TCRbeta CDR3 regions from genomic DNA. From the authors' description of their analysis: Within the assay, amplification of reference gene primers was used to estimate how many nucleated cells each sample contained. Sequence reads were collapsed and filtered to measure the absolute abundance of every unique TCRbeta CDR3 rearrangement. Productive Simpson clonality was computed per sample as the square root of Simpson's diversity index over productive rearrangements. TCRdb took this table from immuneACCESS and kept in-frame rearrangements with V and J called. Such tables lack part of the clones; where checked against another copy, unresolved V genes explain under half of the gap, and the rest is unexplained. For V, J and clone size, that table is used; D and trimming come from the DNA. For this sample there are under 40,000 clones; nearly 90% appear just once. The ten top clones hold almost 35% of the sample.

This receptor was obtained from an older man with active COVID-19. Sequenced input: peripheral blood. This chain is built from TRBV6-6 and TRBJ1-4; TRBD1 might be the D gene, on 5 matching bases. This receptor carries the CDR3 CASGGTLNEKLFF. The sequenced DNA: TGTGCCAGCGGGGGGACCCTGAATGAAAAACTGTTTTTT.